The T cell receptor (beta chain) described here comes from a study of chemoradiotherapy in HPV16-positive cancers. In germline, CDR1 is ENHRY, CDR2 SYGVKD. The CDR3 has 15 residues. V was pared by 7 bases and J by 2 bases, with 8 bases of the junction left unmatched. Repertoires were generated with immunoSEQ multiplex PCR, while TCRdb's copy carries only in-frame clones and drops some. Found here are thousands of clones, around 75% of them singletons; the top ten hold less than 20%. The TCR originated in a human donor with HPV-associated anogenital cancer. The sample was taken from a patient who underwent chemoradiotherapy. The chain couples TRBV10-3 to TRBJ2-5; 9 nucleotides align to TRBD2. CDR3 bases: TGTGCCATCAAACCAGCGGGGGGCCTTCAAGAGACCCAGTACTTC. It codes for CAIKPAGGLQETQYF.